The TCR beta chain described here comes from a study of metastatic and nonmetastatic thyroid tumors. This clone is labeled large. Its antigen remains unidentified. TCRdb reprocessed the PCR reads using MiXCR. The top ten hold 6% to 7% of the sample, which has 4,500 to 6,500 clones, less than 20% seen once. Deletions cut 1 base from V and 2 bases from J, with 21 bases between. CDR1 MNHEY and CDR2 SMNVEV come from the germline V gene (reference sequence). The CDR3 totals 18 residues. Study-wide points: The study reportedly found significantly higher TCR beta diversity in malignant thyroid tumors than benign nodules, in blood and tumor.

Every patient was untreated before thyroid surgery. The origin of this receptor is a female donor with papillary thyroid cancer or a benign thyroid nodule (not recorded which). Some clones in this sample may be carry-over from other donors' samples. The genes are TRBV27 and TRBJ2-7, with unresolved D. Input material: adjacent normal tissue. The CDR3 DNA reads as TGTGCCAGCAGTTTATTAGGAAGAGTCGGTGACATGCCCTACGAGCAGTACTTC. It yields the protein CASSLLGRVGDMPYEQYF.